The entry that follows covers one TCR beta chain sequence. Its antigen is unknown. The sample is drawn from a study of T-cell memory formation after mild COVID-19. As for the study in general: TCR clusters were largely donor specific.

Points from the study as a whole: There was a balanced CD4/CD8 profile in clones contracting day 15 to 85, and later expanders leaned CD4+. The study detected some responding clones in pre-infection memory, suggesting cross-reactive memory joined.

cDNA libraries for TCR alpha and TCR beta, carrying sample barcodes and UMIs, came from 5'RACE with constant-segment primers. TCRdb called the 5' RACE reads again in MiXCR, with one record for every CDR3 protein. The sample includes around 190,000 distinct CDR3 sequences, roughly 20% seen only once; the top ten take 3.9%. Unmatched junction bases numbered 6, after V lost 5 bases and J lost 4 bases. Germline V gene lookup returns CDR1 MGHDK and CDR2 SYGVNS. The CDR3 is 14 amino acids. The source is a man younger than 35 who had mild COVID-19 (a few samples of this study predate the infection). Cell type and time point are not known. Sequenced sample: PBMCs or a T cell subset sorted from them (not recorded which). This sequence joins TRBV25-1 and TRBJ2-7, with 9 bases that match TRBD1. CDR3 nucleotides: TGTGCCAGCAGTCGGGCAGGACAGGGGTACGAGCAGTACTTC. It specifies CASSRAGQGYEQYF.